The 22 T cell receptor beta chains reported below all come from one sample, sequenced in a study of naive and memory T cell subsets. A UMI-containing oligonucleotide was joined by 3' ligation to the TCR cDNA template. Four PCR rounds used nested alpha and beta constant region primers plus the SP2 primer. TCRdb reanalysed the UMI-ligation and nested PCR reads using MiXCR and keeps one entry per CDR3 protein. This sample has around 24,000 distinct CDR3 sequences, with 5.2% found just once. The sample comprised blood. The receptors were sampled from an adult in good health.

This clonotype was counted ten times or more. J is TRBJ2-5 and V is TRBV29-1, with 9 bases lining up with TRBD2. V lost 1 base, J lost 1 base, and 1 base stayed unmatched. This CDR3 comprises 14 residues. The germline gives CDR1 SQVTM, CDR2 ANQGSEA. CDR3 in DNA: TGCAGCGTTGAAGGGCGGGAGGGCCAAGAGACCCAGTACTTC. Protein product: CSVEGREGQETQYF.

This clonotype was picked up many times. This chain connects TRBV7-8 to TRBJ1-3; D uncertain. Looked up from germline, CDR1 is SGHVS and CDR2 is FQNEAQ. The CDR3 runs to 14 residues. Trimming cost V 2 bases and J 0 bases, with 5 bases left between them. This chain's CDR3 is CASSLTVSGNTIYF. The CDR3 nucleotides are TGTGCCAGCAGCTTAACAGTCTCTGGAAACACCATATATTTT. The whole variable domain, remainder taken from reference TRBV7-8 and TRBJ1-3, is GAGVSQSPRYKVAKRGQDVALRCDPISGHVSLFWYQQALGQGPEFLTYFQNEAQLDKSGLPSDRFFAERPEGSVSTLKIQRTQQEDSAVYLCASSLTVSGNTIYFGEGSWLTVV.

This clonotype appeared a few times. The chain has TRBV9 and TRBJ2-1; D not resolved. Germline V gene sequence: CDR1 SGDLS, CDR2 YYNGEE. The CDR3 is made up of 14 amino acids. Trimming removed 0 bases at V and 5 bases at J, with 9 bases between. CDR3 amino acids: CASSVGNVDNEQFF. The DNA for the CDR3 is TGTGCCAGCAGCGTAGGTAACGTCGACAATGAGCAGTTCTTC.

Many counts were recorded for this clonotype. The J gene is TRBJ2-4, the V gene TRBV7-2, with a tentative D call TRBD2 (6 bases). V was pared by 7 bases and J by 5 bases, with 15 bases between. Germline V gene data show CDR1 as SGHTA and CDR2 as FQGNSA. There are 14 residues in the CDR3. The CDR3 coding sequence is TGTGCCAGCACCAAGGACTACAACCAAAACATTCAGTACTTC. It codes for CASTKDYNQNIQYF.

This clonotype was observed at least ten times. The chain links TRBV12-3 or TRBV12-4 to TRBJ2-1; 7 bases match TRBD1. The CDR3 runs 13 residues. Germline trimming cut 4 bases from V and 7 bases from J; bases unmatched to any gene: 4. The CDR3 loop reads CASSSLGQNEQFF. The CDR3 DNA follows: TGTGCCAGCAGTTCATTGGGACAGAATGAGCAGTTCTTC.

The V call is TRBV28, the J call TRBJ1-6, with 7 bases that match TRBD1. Looked up from germline, CDR1 is MDHEN and CDR2 is SYDVKM. The CDR3 runs 13 residues. V was pared by 3 bases and J by 10 bases, with 3 bases of the junction left unmatched. The CDR3 is CASSFQGDSPLHF. CDR3 DNA: TGTGCCAGCAGTTTCCAGGGGGACTCACCCCTCCACTTT.

The chain recombines TRBV30 with TRBJ1-1; D gene uncertain. CDR1 is GTSNPN, CDR2 SVGIG, per germline (reference sequence). V gave up 4 bases and J gave up 0 bases, with 6 bases separating them. The CDR3 sequence is 12 residues long. The CDR3 sequence is CAWTHLNTEAFF. The CDR3 DNA reads as TGTGCCTGGACCCACCTGAACACTGAAGCTTTCTTT.

This CDR3 reads CASSSLGQSSYEQYF. For the CDR3, the DNA is TGTGCCAGCAGTTCCCTTGGACAGAGCTCCTACGAGCAGTACTTC. This chain joins TRBV6-2 or TRBV6-3 and TRBJ2-7; possible D gene TRBD1, 6 bases. This CDR3 contains 15 residues. CDR1 is MNHEY and CDR2 is SVGEGT in the germline V gene. V was clipped by 4 bases and J by 0 bases, with 13 bases between them.

The chain is built from TRBV12-3 or TRBV12-4 and TRBJ2-7, with D unresolved. V lost 3 bases to trimming and J lost 6 bases, with 12 bases between them. This CDR3 contains 13 residues. This chain's CDR3 is CASSLGRQAEQYF. Written as DNA, the CDR3 is TGTGCCAGCAGTTTGGGTCGGCAGGCCGAGCAGTACTTC.

This clonotype was recorded many times. The V call is TRBV27, the J call TRBJ1-1; D is perhaps TRBD1 (5 bases). Germline CDR1 reads MNHEY; CDR2 reads SMNVEV (reference sequence). This CDR3 is built from 15 residues. V dropped 6 bases and J dropped 5 bases, with 19 bases sitting between them. CDR3 loop: CASSRVTRGGTEAFF. CDR3 in DNA: TGTGCCAGCAGCCGGGTGACAAGGGGAGGGACTGAAGCTTTCTTT.

This clonotype was counted at least ten times. The chain recombines TRBV7-9 with TRBJ2-1; tentatively, D is TRBD2 (5 bases). The length of the CDR3 is 15 residues. V was pared by 6 bases and J by 3 bases, with 15 bases between. CDR1 is SEHNR and CDR2 is FQNEAQ in the germline V gene (reference sequence). The CDR3 sequence: CASSPRGLNYNEQFF. The CDR3 DNA reads TGTGCCAGCAGTCCTCGAGGGCTAAACTACAATGAGCAGTTCTTC.

At least ten counts were recorded for this clonotype. The rearrangement links TRBV29-1 to TRBJ2-1, with TRBD2 matching over 12 bases. CDR3 length: 15 amino acids. V lost 2 bases and J lost 7; bases outside the gene matches: 6. Germline loops: CDR1 SQVTM, CDR2 ANQGSEA. CDR3 loop: CSVEWLLAGGNEQFF. CDR3 DNA sequence: TGCAGCGTTGAATGGCTGCTAGCGGGAGGGAATGAGCAGTTCTTC.

This clonotype was seen many times. As DNA, the CDR3 is TGTGCCAGCAGCCAAGCGTCAGGGGGCGGAAGCTATGGCTACACCTTC. It encodes CASSQASGGGSYGYTF. The chain combines TRBV14 with TRBJ1-2; 8 bases match TRBD1. The CDR3 contains 16 residues. Per germline, CDR1 SGHDN and CDR2 FVKESK. V trimming: 1 base; J trimming: 4 bases; junction bases outside the gene matches: 8. Full variable domain (outside the CDR3, taken from reference TRBV14 and TRBJ1-2): EAGVTQFPSHSVIEKGQTVTLRCDPISGHDNLYWYRRVMGKEIKFLLHFVKESKQDESGMPNNRFLAERTGGTYSTLKVQPAELEDSGVYFCASSQASGGGSYGYTFGSGTRLTVV.

Only a few counts were recorded for this clonotype. The chain joins TRBV4-3 to TRBJ2-7; the match to TRBD1 covers 7 bases. After removal of 0 bases from V and 6 bases from J, the junction contained 8 bases not matched to a gene. The CDR3 totals 15 residues. Germline V gene lookup returns CDR1 LGHNA and CDR2 YSLEER. In DNA, the CDR3 is TGCGCCAGCAGCCAAGAGGTGACAGGGTTGGGCGAGCAGTACTTC. This translates into CASSQEVTGLGEQYF.

By its share, this clonotype is medium-sized. J is TRBJ1-1 and V is TRBV7-2, with TRBD1 as a possible D gene (5 bases). The CDR3 covers 12 residues. V was pared by 3 bases and J by 5 bases, with 7 bases between. In germline, CDR1 is SGHTA, CDR2 FQGNSA. The CDR3 DNA reads TGTGCCAGCAGCTTGTCAGGGACTGAAGCTTTCTTT. The encoded protein is CASSLSGTEAFF.

In its sample, this clonotype was seen many times. This chain uses TRBV29-1 with TRBJ2-5; 8 nucleotides match TRBD1. V was clipped by 7 bases and J by 7 bases; unmatched bases: 11. Germline CDR1 SQVTM, CDR2 ANQGSEA. The CDR3 is 13 residues long. CDR3 protein: CSARGRGLGTQYF. The CDR3 nucleotides are TGCAGCGCTCGAGGCAGGGGGCTTGGGACCCAGTACTTC.

This clonotype turned up a few times. V is TRBV12-3 or TRBV12-4 and J is TRBJ1-3; possibly TRBD1 for D (5 bases). V dropped 5 bases and J dropped 8 bases, with 19 bases sitting between them. The CDR3 contains 15 residues. In nucleotides, the CDR3 is TGTGCCAGCAGTCCCGACAGAGGGGAAGGAGACACCATATATTTT. Its translation: CASSPDRGEGDTIYF.

As regards this clonotype: This sequence may be a read error, since a much larger clone differs from it by one base. The chain joins TRBV7-8 to TRBJ2-4, with a possible D match to TRBD1 (5 bases). CDR3 size: 14 residues. CDR1 and CDR2 from the germline V gene are SGHVS and FQNEAQ. The CDR3 coding sequence is TGTGCCAGCAGCTTAGGGGGCCTCAAAAACTTTCAGTACTTC. Amino acids: CASSLGGLKNFQYF.

This clonotype was counted ten times or more. The chain joins TRBV18 to TRBJ1-2, with 7 bases aligning to TRBD1. Germline assignment: CDR1 KGHSH and CDR2 LQKENI. With V trimmed by 6 bases and J by 4 bases, 8 bases remained unmatched. CDR3 length: 14 residues. The CDR3 region has the DNA TGTGCCAGCTCCCGGGCGGACAGGAGCTATGGCTACACCTTC. Protein sequence: CASSRADRSYGYTF. Full variable domain (outside the CDR3, taken from reference TRBV18 and TRBJ1-2): NAGVMQNPRHLVRRRGQEARLRCSPMKGHSHVYWYRQLPEEGLKFMVYLQKENIIDESGMPKERFSAEFPKEGPSILRIQQVVRGDSAAYFCASSRADRSYGYTFGSGTRLTVV.

This clonotype was detected many times. The chain carries TRBV28 and TRBJ1-2, with D possibly TRBD1 on 6 matching bases. The CDR3 contains 16 residues. CDR1 MDHEN and CDR2 SYDVKM come from the germline V gene. Trimming pared 0 bases from V and 1 base from J, leaving 12 bases between. CDR3 protein: CASSLWGARVNYGYTF. CDR3 in DNA: TGTGCCAGCAGTTTATGGGGGGCTCGCGTTAACTATGGCTACACCTTC.

This clonotype rates as medium-sized. The rearrangement uses TRBV29-1 and TRBJ1-1; D may be TRBD1 (5 bases). The CDR3 runs 14 residues. Trimming took 7 bases from V and 5 from J, leaving 20 bases between them. The germline V gene has CDR1 SQVTM and CDR2 ANQGSEA. The CDR3, as DNA: TGCAGCGCCCAAGACGGGGGGATAAGGACTGAAGCTTTCTTT. Its translation: CSAQDGGIRTEAFF.

This clonotype was observed many times. The V call is TRBV28, the J call TRBJ1-3; possible D gene TRBD1, 5 bases. The germline V gene has CDR1 MDHEN and CDR2 SYDVKM. V was trimmed by 6 bases and J by 0 bases, leaving 9 bases between them. This CDR3 contains 14 residues. The CDR3 sequence: CASRSGGSGNTIYF. In DNA form, the CDR3 reads TGTGCCAGCAGATCTGGGGGCTCTGGAAACACCATATATTTT.